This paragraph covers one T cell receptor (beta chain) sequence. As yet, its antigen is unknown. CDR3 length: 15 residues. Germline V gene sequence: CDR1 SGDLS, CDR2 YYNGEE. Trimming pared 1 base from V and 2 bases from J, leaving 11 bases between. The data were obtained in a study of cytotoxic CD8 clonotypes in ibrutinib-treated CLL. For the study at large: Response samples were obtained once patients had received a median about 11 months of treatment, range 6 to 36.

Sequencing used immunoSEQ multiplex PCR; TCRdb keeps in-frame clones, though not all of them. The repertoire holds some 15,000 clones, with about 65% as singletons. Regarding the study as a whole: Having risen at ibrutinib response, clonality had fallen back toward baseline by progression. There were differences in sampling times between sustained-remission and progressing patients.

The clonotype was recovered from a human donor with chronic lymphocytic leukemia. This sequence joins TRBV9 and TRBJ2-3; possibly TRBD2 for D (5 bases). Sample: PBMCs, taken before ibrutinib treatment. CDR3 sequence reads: CASSVRGSDTDTQYF. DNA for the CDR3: TGTGCCAGCAGCGTACGGGGAAGTGACACAGATACGCAGTATTTT.